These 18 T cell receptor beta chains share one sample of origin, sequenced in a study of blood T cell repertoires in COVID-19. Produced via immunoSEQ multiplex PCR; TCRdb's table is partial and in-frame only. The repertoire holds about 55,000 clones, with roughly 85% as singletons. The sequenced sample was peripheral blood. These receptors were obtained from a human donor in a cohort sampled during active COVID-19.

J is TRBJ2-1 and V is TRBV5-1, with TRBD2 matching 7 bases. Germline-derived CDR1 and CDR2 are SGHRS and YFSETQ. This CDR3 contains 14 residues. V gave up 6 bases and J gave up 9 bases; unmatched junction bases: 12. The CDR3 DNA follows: TGCGCCAGCACTAGCGGTACCATGGGCGGTGAGCAGTTCTTC. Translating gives CASTSGTMGGEQFF.

The CDR3 protein is CASSYTGGAGNIQYF. CDR3 nucleotide sequence: TGTGCCAGCAGTTACACGGGGGGAGCTGGGAACATTCAGTACTTC. The chain uses TRBV6-2 or TRBV6-3 and TRBJ2-4; 7 positions match TRBD2. Germline values: CDR1 MNHEY, CDR2 SVGEGT. The CDR3 has 15 amino acids. With 2 bases clipped from V and 7 bases from J, the junction kept 8 bases outside the gene matches.

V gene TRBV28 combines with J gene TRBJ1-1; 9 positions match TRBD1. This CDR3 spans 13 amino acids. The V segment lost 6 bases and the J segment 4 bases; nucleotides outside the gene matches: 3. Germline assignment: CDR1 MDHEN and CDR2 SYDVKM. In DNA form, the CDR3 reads TGTGCCAGCAGGGTGACAGGGGGCACTGAAGCTTTCTTT. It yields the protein CASRVTGGTEAFF. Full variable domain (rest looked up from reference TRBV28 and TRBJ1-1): DVKVTQSSRYLVKRTGEKVFLECVQDMDHENMFWYRQDPGLGLRLIYFSYDVKMKEKGDIPEGYSVSREKKERFSLILESASTNQTSMYLCASRVTGGTEAFFGQGTRLTVV.

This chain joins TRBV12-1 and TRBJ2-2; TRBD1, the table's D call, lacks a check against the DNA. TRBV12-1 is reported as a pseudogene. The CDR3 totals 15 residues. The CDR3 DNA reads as TGTGCCAGCAGCTTCAGGGACATGAGACCCGGGGAGCTGTTTTTT. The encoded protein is CASSFRDMRPGELFF.

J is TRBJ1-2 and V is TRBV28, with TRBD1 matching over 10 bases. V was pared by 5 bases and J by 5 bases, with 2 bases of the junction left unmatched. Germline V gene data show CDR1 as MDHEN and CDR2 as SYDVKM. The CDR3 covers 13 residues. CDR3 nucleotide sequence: TGTGCCAGCAGTCGACAGGGGGCGTATGGCTACACCTTC. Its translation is CASSRQGAYGYTF.

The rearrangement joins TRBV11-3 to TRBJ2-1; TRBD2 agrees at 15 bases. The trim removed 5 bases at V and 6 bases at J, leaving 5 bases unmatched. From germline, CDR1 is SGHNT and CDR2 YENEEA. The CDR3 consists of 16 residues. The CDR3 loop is CASSPGTSGRLNEQFF. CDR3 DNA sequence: TGTGCCAGCAGCCCTGGGACTAGCGGGAGGCTCAATGAGCAGTTCTTC.

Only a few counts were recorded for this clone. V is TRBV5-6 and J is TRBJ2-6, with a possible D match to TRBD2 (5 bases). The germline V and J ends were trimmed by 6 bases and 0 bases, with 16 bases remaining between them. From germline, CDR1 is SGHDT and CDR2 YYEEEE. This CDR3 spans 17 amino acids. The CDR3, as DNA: TGTGCCAGCACCATACAGCGGCTCCTCTCTGGGGCCAACGTCCTGACTTTC. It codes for CASTIQRLLSGANVLTF. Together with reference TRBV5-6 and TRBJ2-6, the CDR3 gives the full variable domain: DAGVTQSPTHLIKTRGQQVTLRCSPKSGHDTVSWYQQALGQGPQFIFQYYEEEERQRGNFPDRFSGHQFPNYSSELNVNALLLGDSALYLCASTIQRLLSGANVLTFGAGSRLTVL.

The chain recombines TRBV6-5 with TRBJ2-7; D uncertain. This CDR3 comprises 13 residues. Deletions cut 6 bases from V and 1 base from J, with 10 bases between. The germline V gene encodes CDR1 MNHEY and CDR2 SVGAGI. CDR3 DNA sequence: TGTGCCAGCAGACTACATCCATCCTACGAGCAGTACTTC. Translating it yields CASRLHPSYEQYF.

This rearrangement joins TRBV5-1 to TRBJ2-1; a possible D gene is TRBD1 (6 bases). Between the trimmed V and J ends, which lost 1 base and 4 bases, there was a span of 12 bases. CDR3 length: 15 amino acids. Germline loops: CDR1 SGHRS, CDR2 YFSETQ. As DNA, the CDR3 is TGCGCCAGCAGCTTGCGGACAGCCTCATACAATGAGCAGTTCTTC. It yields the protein CASSLRTASYNEQFF.

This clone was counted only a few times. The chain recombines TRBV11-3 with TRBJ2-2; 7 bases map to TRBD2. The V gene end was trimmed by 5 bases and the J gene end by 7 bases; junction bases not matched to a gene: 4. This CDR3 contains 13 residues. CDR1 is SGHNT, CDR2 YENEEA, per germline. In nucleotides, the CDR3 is TGTGCCAGCAGCCTAGGGAGGGTCGGGGAGCTGTTTTTT. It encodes CASSLGRVGELFF.

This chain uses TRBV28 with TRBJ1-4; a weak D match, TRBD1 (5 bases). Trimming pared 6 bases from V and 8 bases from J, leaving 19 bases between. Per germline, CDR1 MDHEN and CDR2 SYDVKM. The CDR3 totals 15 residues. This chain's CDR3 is CASSPPGGRREKLFF. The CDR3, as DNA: TGTGCCAGCAGCCCCCCCGGGGGGAGACGAGAAAAACTGTTTTTT.

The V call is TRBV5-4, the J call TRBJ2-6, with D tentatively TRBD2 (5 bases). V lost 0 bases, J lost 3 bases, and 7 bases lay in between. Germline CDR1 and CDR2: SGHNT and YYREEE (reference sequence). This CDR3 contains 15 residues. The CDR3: CASSLGGNGANVLTF. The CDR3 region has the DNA TGTGCCAGCAGCTTGGGAGGGAATGGGGCCAACGTCCTGACTTTC.

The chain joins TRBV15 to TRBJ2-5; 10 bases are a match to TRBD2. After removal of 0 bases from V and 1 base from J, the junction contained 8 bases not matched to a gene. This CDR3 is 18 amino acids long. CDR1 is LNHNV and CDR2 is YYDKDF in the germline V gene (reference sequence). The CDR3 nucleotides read TGTGCCACCAGCAGAGATAAGGGAGGGACTAGCGTCCAAGAGACCCAGTACTTC. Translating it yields CATSRDKGGTSVQETQYF.

The CDR3 DNA reads TGTGCCAGCAGCTTAGCGCGGGCAGGGGGCGGTGAGCAGTTCTTC. This sequence encodes CASSLARAGGGEQFF. This chain joins TRBV7-2 and TRBJ2-1; 8 positions match TRBD1. Germline V gene lookup returns CDR1 SGHTA and CDR2 FQGNSA. The CDR3 has 15 residues. J gave up 9 bases and V 0 bases, and 7 bases lay outside the gene matches.

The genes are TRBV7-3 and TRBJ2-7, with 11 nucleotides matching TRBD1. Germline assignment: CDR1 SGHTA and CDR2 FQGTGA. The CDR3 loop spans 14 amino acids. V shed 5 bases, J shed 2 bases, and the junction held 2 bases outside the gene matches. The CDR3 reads CASSRGQGAYEQYF. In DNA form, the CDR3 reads TGTGCCAGCAGCAGGGGACAGGGGGCCTACGAGCAGTACTTC.

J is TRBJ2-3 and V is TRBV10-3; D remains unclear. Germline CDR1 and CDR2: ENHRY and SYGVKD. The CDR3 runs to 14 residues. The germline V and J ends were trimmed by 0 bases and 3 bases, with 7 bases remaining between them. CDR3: CAISESTGTDTQYF. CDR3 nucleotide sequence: TGTGCCATCAGTGAGTCGACGGGTACAGATACGCAGTATTTT.

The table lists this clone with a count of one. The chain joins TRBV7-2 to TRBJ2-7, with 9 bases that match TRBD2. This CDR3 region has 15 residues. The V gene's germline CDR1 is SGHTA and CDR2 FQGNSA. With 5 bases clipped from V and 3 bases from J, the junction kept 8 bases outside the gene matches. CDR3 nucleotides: TGTGCCAGCAGCCCCCGGGGAGCGGGAGGCTACGAGCAGTACTTC. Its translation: CASSPRGAGGYEQYF.

CDR3 in DNA: TGTGCCAGCAGTTACGGCCTCCAGCGGCGGGGGAGAGATACGCAGTATTTT. It yields the protein CASSYGLQRRGRDTQYF. The chain recombines TRBV6-2 or TRBV6-3 with TRBJ2-3; the match to TRBD2 covers 7 bases. CDR1 MNHEY and CDR2 SVGEGT come from the germline V gene. Trimming cost V 2 bases and J 5 bases; bases outside gene matches: 13. The length of the CDR3 is 17 residues.